This T cell receptor (beta chain) was captured by sequencing in a study of T cell repertoires in ileal Crohn's disease. Across the study: About half of patients got postoperative therapy: some 11 thiopurines, fewer than 20 anti-TNF. Study-wide points: All patients with clonality above 26.8% had endoscopic recurrence. Compared with non-smokers, active smokers at surgery showed more clonal expansions. Compared with CD4 T cells, sorted CD8 cells carried more expanded clones.

Measured with immunoSEQ multiplex PCR; TCRdb has only the in-frame clones, and not every one. Here the sample spans around 17,000 clones, 50% to 75% being singletons. Notes on this clone: The target antigen is unknown.

CDR1 and CDR2 (germline): SGHRS, YFSETQ. The V gene lost 4 bases and the J gene lost 0 bases, with 14 bases spanning the gap. The length of the CDR3 is 16 residues. The receptor was derived from an adult with Crohn's disease. The V gene is TRBV5-1, the J gene TRBJ1-3, with D possibly TRBD1 on 5 matching bases. What was sequenced was ileal tissue. CDR3 loop: CASSKKAGTSGNTIYF. The CDR3, as DNA: TGCGCCAGCAGCAAAAAGGCGGGGACCTCTGGAAACACCATATATTTT.